In this sample, the clone carrying this TCR beta chain turned up once. Trimming pared 5 bases from V and 5 bases from J, leaving 21 bases between. Germline values: CDR1 LGHNT, CDR2 FRNRAP. CDR3 size: 16 residues. The data stem from a study of blood T cell repertoires in COVID-19. For the study at large: Sites across the United States, Italy and Spain contributed samples from acute and convalescent COVID-19.

In the authors' methods: It was from reference gene primer amplification that nucleated cell counts were estimated. Clones were sequenced by immunoSEQ multiplex PCR, and TCRdb holds only the in-frame ones, with some missing. V, J and clone size reflect that table, while D and trimming were determined from the DNA. The data contain more than 80,000 clones, around three quarters of them singletons. The clonotype comes from a woman aged 60-70 years in a cohort sampled during active or convalescent COVID-19. The material sequenced was peripheral blood. The chain links TRBV12-5 to TRBJ2-5; D may be TRBD2 (6 bases). The CDR3 region is CASGLGGREDGETQYF. The CDR3 DNA follows: TGTGCTAGTGGTCTCGGAGGTAGGGAGGATGGGGAGACCCAGTACTTC.